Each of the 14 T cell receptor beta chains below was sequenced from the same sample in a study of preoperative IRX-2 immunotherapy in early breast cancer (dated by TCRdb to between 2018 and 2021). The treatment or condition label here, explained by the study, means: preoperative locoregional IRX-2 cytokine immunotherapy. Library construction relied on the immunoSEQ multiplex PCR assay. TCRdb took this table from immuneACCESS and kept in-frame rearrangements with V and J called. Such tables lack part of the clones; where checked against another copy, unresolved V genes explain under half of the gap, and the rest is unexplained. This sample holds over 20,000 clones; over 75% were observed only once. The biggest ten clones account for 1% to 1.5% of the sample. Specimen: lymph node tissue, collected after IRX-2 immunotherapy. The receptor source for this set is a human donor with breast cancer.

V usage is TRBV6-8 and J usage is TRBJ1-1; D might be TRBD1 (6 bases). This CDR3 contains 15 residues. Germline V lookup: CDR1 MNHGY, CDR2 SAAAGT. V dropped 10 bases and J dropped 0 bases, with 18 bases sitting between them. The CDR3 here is CATLRGGAMNTEAFF. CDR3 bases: TGTGCCACCCTTCGAGGGGGGGCCATGAACACTGAAGCTTTCTTT.

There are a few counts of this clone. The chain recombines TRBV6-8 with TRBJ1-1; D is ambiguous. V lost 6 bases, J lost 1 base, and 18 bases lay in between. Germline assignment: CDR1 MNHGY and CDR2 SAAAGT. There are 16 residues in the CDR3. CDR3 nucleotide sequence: TGTGCCAGCAGCCGCCTGGGTGGACGGGGGAACACTGAAGCTTTCTTT. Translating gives CASSRLGGRGNTEAFF.

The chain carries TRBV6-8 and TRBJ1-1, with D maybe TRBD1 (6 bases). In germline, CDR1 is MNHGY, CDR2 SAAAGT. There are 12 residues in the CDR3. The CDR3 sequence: CPAVQGNTEAFF. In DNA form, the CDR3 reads TGTCCAGCGGTACAGGGGAACACTGAAGCTTTCTTT.

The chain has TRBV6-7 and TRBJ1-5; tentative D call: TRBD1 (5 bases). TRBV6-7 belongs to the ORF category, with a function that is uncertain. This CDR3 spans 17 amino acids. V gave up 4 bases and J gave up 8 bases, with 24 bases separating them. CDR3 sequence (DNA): TGTGCCAGCAGTTCCGCAGATAGTATGAGAGGGGAAAAGCCCCAGCATTTT. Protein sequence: CASSSADSMRGEKPQHF.

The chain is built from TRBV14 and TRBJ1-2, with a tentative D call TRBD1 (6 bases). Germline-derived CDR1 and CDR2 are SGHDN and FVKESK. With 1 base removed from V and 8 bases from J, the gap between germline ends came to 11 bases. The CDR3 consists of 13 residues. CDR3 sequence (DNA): TGTGCCAGCAGCCAAGCACAGGGAAGGGGCTACACCTTC. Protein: CASSQAQGRGYTF.

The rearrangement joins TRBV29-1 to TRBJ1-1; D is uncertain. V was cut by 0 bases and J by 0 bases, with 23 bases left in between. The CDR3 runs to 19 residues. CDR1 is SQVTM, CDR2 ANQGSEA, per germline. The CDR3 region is CSVEDNYGRFYEMNTEAFF. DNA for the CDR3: TGCAGCGTTGAAGATAATTATGGCAGGTTCTATGAGATGAACACTGAAGCTTTCTTT.

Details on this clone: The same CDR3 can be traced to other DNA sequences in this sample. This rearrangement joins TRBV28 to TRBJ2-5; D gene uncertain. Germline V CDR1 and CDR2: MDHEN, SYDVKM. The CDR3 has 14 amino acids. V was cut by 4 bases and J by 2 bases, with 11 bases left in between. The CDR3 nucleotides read TGTGCCAGCAGTTCCCCGGACCGACAAGAGACCCAGTACTTC. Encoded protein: CASSSPDRQETQYF.

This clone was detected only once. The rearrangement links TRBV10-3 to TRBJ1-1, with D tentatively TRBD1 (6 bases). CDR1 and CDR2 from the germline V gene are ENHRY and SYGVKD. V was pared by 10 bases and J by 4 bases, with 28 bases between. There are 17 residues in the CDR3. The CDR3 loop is CATLGGVSGASTTEAFF. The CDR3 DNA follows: TGTGCCACTCTAGGGGGGGTTTCCGGGGCCTCTACCACTGAAGCTTTCTTT.

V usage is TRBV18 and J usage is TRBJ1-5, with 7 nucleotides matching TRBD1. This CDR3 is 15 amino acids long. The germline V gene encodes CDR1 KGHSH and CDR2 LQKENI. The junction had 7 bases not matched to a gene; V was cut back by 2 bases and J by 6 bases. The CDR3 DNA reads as TGTGCCAGCTCACCAGACAGGGATTTTGGTCAGCCCCAGCATTTT. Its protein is CASSPDRDFGQPQHF.

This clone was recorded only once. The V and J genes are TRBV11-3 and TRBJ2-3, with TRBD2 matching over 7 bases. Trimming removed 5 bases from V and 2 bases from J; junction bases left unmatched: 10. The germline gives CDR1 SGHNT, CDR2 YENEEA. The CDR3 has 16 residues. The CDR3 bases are TGTGCCAGCAGCAAATTCCGTAGCGGGTCCACAGATACGCAGTATTTT. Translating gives CASSKFRSGSTDTQYF.

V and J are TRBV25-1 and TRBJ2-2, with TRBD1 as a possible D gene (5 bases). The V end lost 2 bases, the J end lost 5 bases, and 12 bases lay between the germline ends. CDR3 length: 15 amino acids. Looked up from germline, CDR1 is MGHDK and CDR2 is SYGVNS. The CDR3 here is CASSERREGTGELFF. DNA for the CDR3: TGTGCCAGCAGTGAACGCAGGGAAGGGACCGGGGAGCTGTTTTTT.

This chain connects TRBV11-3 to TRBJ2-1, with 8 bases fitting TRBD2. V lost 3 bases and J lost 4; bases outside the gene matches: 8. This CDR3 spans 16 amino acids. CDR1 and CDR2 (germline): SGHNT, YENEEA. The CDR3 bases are TGTGCCAGCAGCTTCACAGGGACTAGGGTATACAATGAGCAGTTCTTC. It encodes CASSFTGTRVYNEQFF. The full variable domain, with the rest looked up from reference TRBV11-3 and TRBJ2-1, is EAGVVQSPRYKIIEKKQPVAFWCNPISGHNTLYWYLQNLGQGPELLIRYENEEAVDDSQLPKDRFSAERLKGVDSTLKIQPAELGDSAVYLCASSFTGTRVYNEQFFGPGTRLTVL.

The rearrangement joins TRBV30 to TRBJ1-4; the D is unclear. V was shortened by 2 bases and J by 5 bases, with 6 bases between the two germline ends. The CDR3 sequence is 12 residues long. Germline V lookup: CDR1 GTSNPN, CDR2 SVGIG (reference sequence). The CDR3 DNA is TGTGCCTGGAGTCGACAAAATGAAAAACTGTTTTTT. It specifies CAWSRQNEKLFF.

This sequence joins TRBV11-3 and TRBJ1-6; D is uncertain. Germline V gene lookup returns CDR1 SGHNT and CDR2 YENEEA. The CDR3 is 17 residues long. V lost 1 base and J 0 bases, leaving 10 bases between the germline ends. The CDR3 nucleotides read TGTGCCAGCAGCTTAGGTCTAGGGAGCTCCTATAATTCACCCCTCCACTTT. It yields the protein CASSLGLGSSYNSPLHF.